This TCR beta chain was sequenced in a study of shared T cell receptors in the human thymus. The CDR3 is made up of 18 amino acids. Per the germline V gene, CDR1 is MDHEN and CDR2 is SYDVKM. The V gene lost 4 bases and the J gene lost 0 bases, with 16 bases spanning the gap. TCRdb's copy holds only in-frame clones and misses some; the assay was immunoSEQ multiplex PCR. The repertoire holds about 380,000 clones, with just under 95% as singletons. Sequencing was performed on thymocytes. This TCR was sampled from a human donor. The chain couples TRBV28 to TRBJ2-6, with D maybe TRBD1 (6 bases). The CDR3 reads CASSCDRSVPSGANVLTF. DNA for the CDR3: TGTGCCAGCAGTTGCGACAGGTCTGTCCCCTCTGGGGCCAACGTCCTGACTTTC.